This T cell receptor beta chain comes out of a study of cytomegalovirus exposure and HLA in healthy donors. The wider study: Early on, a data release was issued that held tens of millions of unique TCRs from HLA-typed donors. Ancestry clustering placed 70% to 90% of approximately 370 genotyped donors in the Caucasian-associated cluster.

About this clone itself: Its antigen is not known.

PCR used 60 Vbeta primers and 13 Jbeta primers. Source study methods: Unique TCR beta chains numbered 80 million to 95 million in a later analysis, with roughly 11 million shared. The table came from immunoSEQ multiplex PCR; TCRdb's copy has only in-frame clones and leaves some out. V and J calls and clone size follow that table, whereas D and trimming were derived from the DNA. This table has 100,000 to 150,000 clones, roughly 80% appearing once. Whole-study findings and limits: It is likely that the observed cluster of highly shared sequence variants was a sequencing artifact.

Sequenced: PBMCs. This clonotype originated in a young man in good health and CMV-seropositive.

In DNA, the CDR3 is TGTGCTAGTGTCAAATACAGGGATCGCGGCTACACCTTC. This translates into CASVKYRDRGYTF. This chain uses TRBV12-5 with TRBJ1-2; D might be TRBD1 (6 bases). CDR1 LGHNT and CDR2 FRNRAP come from the germline V gene. The CDR3 consists of 13 residues. The V and J ends lost 7 bases and 8 bases respectively, with 17 bases between them.